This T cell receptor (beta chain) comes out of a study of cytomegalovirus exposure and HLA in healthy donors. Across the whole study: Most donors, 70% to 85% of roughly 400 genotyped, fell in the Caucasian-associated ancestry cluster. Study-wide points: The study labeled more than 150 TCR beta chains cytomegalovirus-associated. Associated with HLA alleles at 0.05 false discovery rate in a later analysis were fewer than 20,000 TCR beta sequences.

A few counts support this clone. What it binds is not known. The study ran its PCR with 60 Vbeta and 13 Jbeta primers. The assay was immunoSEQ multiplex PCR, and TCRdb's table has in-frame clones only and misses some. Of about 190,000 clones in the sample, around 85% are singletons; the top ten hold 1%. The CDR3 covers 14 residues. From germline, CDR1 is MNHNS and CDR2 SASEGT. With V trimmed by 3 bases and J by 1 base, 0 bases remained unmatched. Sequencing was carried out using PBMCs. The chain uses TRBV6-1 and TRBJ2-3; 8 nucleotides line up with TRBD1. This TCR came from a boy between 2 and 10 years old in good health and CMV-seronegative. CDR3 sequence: CASSDRGRTDTQYF. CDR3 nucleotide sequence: TGTGCCAGCAGTGACAGGGGGCGCACAGATACGCAGTATTTT.